This entry features one TCR beta chain sequence. RNA transcripts served as template for amplifying TCR beta CDR3 sequences. HTBI-primed RT-PCR formed the first round, and a multiplex PCR formed the second. TCRdb re-called the multiplex PCR reads with MiXCR, one entry per CDR3 protein. The data contain about 370,000 distinct CDR3 sequences, 17% of them seen just once; the ten biggest clones take up about 2.4%. The PBMCs used were ones drawn from approximately 10 ml of fresh peripheral blood. The data are from a study of Graves' ophthalmopathy and Graves' hyperthyroidism. Trimming removed 1 base from V and 4 bases from J, with 13 bases in between. Germline-derived CDR1 and CDR2 are SNHLY and FYNNEI. The CDR3 extends over 16 amino acids.

This receptor was taken from an adult woman with stable Graves' hyperthyroidism. Specimen: peripheral blood. V is TRBV2 and J is TRBJ2-2; D ambiguous. The CDR3 sequence: CASSEGGRILTGELFF. CDR3 bases: TGTGCCAGCAGTGAAGGGGGTAGGATCCTCACCGGGGAGCTGTTTTTT.